This is a list of T cell receptor beta chains from one sample in a study of T cell responses to AZD1222 COVID-19 vaccine. Clones were read by immunoSEQ multiplex PCR, and TCRdb kept only the in-frame ones, dropping some. This sample has around 120,000 clones, with about 85% found just once. The sequences come from peripheral blood, collected 28 days after the second AZD1222 dose. Receptors were obtained from an adult who received the AZD1222 COVID-19 vaccine. Both conserved end residues are part of each CDR3. D genes are given only for firm matches.

D gene,V gene,J gene,CDR3 protein
NA,TRBV27,TRBJ1-5,CASSPIRGDSNQPQHF
NA,TRBV30,TRBJ1-2,CAQSIGRSYGYTF
NA,TRBV4-2,TRBJ2-1,CASSQGSRGWVDEQFF
TRBD1,TRBV2,TRBJ1-4,CASSEETGGSEKLFF
NA,TRBV19,TRBJ1-2,CASNPFGGNYGYTF
TRBD1,TRBV5-5,TRBJ2-1,CASSLEQGRYNEQFF
NA,TRBV6-5,TRBJ2-3,CASSYADTQYF
NA,TRBV13,TRBJ1-4,CASSSRSGNEKLFF
NA,TRBV7-3,TRBJ1-1,CASSPWQGNTEAFF
NA,TRBV7-6,TRBJ1-1,CASSSPYSKNTEAFF
NA,TRBV7-9,TRBJ2-4,CASSLAAAAKNIQYF
NA,TRBV5-1,TRBJ1-2,CASSPRGGGGYTF
NA,TRBV27,TRBJ2-3,CASSMLKDTQYF
TRBD1,TRBV27,TRBJ2-1,CASRNGQGWYNEQFF
NA,TRBV6-2/TRBV6-3,TRBJ2-5,CASSSKEETQYF
NA,TRBV24-1,TRBJ2-3,CATSDPQGSASGTTARTDTQYF
TRBD1,TRBV7-8,TRBJ1-4,CASRAGTVTNEKLFF
TRBD1,TRBV28,TRBJ1-6,CASSKSQGANSPLHF
TRBD1,TRBV19,TRBJ1-2,CASRPLDREQNYGYTF
TRBD1,TRBV28,TRBJ1-2,CASGPGQGFGYTF
NA,TRBV7-2,TRBJ2-7,CASSIQSGQSYEQYF
TRBD1,TRBV10-3,TRBJ1-3,CAISRDSSGNTIYF
NA,TRBV29-1,TRBJ1-1,CSVVSRAANTEAFF
NA,TRBV28,TRBJ1-2,CASSRQANYGYTF
TRBD1,TRBV14,TRBJ2-7,CASSQSGTVNYEQYF
TRBD2,TRBV5-1,TRBJ2-2,CASSGSVVNTGELFF
TRBD1,TRBV7-2,TRBJ1-5,CASSFGSTGGNQPQHF
NA,TRBV29-1,TRBJ2-7,CSVPGTSYEQYF
TRBD2,TRBV11-3,TRBJ2-1,CASSLGTGTSGYNEQFF
TRBD1,TRBV5-4,TRBJ1-2,CASSLNRGNYGYTF
NA,TRBV5-1,TRBJ2-1,CASSAGLNSYNEQFF